The 9 T cell receptor beta chains given below trace back to one sample, sequenced in a study of cytomegalovirus exposure and HLA in healthy donors. 60 Vbeta and 13 Jbeta primers were used in PCR. Some clones are missing from TCRdb's copy, which holds only in-frame ones; the method was immunoSEQ multiplex PCR. The sample has some 160,000 clones. The material sequenced was PBMCs. The receptors derive from a young man in good health and CMV-seronegative.

The chain uses TRBV6-5 and TRBJ2-5; 11 nucleotides match TRBD1. The J call is uncertain, as TRBJ2-7 better fits the DNA end. The germline gives CDR1 MNHEY, CDR2 SVGAGI. This CDR3 has 15 amino acids. CDR3 DNA sequence: TGTGCCAGCAGCTGCCCACGGGACAGGGGGTGCGAGCAGTACTTC. Amino acid sequence: CASSCPRDRGCEQYF.

The chain is built from TRBV5-1 and TRBJ2-3, with a weak D call TRBD2 (5 bases). The CDR3 loop spans 15 amino acids. Per the germline V gene, CDR1 is SGHRS and CDR2 is YFSETQ. Trimming left V 2 bases short and J 0 bases short, with 10 bases between. The CDR3 loop reads CASSFSDSSTDTQYF. The CDR3 DNA follows: TGCGCCAGCAGCTTTTCGGACTCCAGCACAGATACGCAGTATTTT.

The chain joins TRBV7-2 to TRBJ2-1, with 8 bases fitting TRBD2. The CDR3 has 16 amino acids. Germline V gene lookup returns CDR1 SGHTA and CDR2 FQGNSA. V was clipped by 3 bases and J by 6 bases; unmatched bases: 10. The CDR3: CASSLQEREWGNEQFF. As DNA, the CDR3 is TGTGCCAGCAGCTTGCAAGAGCGGGAGTGGGGCAATGAGCAGTTCTTC.

This sequence joins TRBV5-1 and TRBJ2-3; 11 bases are shared with TRBD1. The CDR3 runs to 16 residues. J was trimmed by 6 bases and V by 2 bases; bases with no gene match: 8. Looked up from germline, CDR1 is SGHRS and CDR2 is YFSETQ. CDR3 in DNA: TGCGCCAGCAGCTTTGGGACAGGGGGAGTGAAGGATACGCAGTATTTT. Amino acids: CASSFGTGGVKDTQYF.

The V call is TRBV7-9, the J call TRBJ1-1; D is unclear. V lost 3 bases and J lost 3, with 11 bases in between. This CDR3 is 14 amino acids long. Germline values: CDR1 SEHNR, CDR2 FQNEAQ (reference sequence). In DNA, the CDR3 is TGTGCCAGCAGCTTCCAGCCGGAGTACACTGAAGCTTTCTTT. Translation gives CASSFQPEYTEAFF.

For the CDR3, the DNA is TGCGCCAGCATCATGGACGGGACTAGCGGAGTGGGGTACAATGAGCAGTTCTTC. It is translated as CASIMDGTSGVGYNEQFF. V usage is TRBV5-1 and J usage is TRBJ2-1; TRBD2 agrees at 11 bases. V was clipped by 6 bases and J by 4 bases; unmatched bases: 15. From germline, CDR1 is SGHRS and CDR2 YFSETQ. CDR3 length: 18 residues.

V and J are TRBV6-5 and TRBJ2-4; TRBD1 matches 7 bases. The ends lost 2 bases at V and 1 base at J; junction bases unmatched: 5. The CDR3 extends over 16 amino acids. Germline CDR1 MNHEY, CDR2 SVGAGI. The CDR3 nucleotides are TGTGCCAGCAGTTACCTCCCGACAGGGGCCAAAAACATTCAGTACTTC. Translated: CASSYLPTGAKNIQYF.

This chain links TRBV15 with TRBJ1-1; unclear D gene. Germline CDR1 and CDR2: LNHNV and YYDKDF (reference sequence). V lost 1 base and J 3 bases, leaving 3 bases between the germline ends. The CDR3 totals 12 residues. The CDR3 coding sequence is TGTGCCACCAGCAGAGTCGACACTGAAGCTTTCTTT. It translates to CATSRVDTEAFF. The variable domain in full, completed from reference TRBV15 and TRBJ1-1, reads DAMVIQNPRYQVTQFGKPVTLSCSQTLNHNVMYWYQQKSSQAPKLLFHYYDKDFNNEADTPDNFQSRRPNTSFCFLDIRSPGLGDTAMYLCATSRVDTEAFFGQGTRLTVV.

The chain couples TRBV5-1 to TRBJ2-2; 7 nucleotides align to TRBD1. Trimming at V came to 4 bases and at J to 0 bases, leaving 3 bases not matched to a gene. This CDR3 has 15 residues. Germline loops: CDR1 SGHRS, CDR2 YFSETQ. Here the CDR3 DNA reads TGCGCCAGCAGCCCAGGGACAGCGAACACCGGGGAGCTGTTTTTT. It yields the protein CASSPGTANTGELFF. The full variable domain, with the rest looked up from reference TRBV5-1 and TRBJ2-2, is KAGVTQTPRYLIKTRGQQVTLSCSPISGHRSVSWYQQTPGQGLQFLFEYFSETQRNKGNFPGRFSGRQFSNSRSEMNVSTLELGDSALYLCASSPGTANTGELFFGEGSRLTVL.